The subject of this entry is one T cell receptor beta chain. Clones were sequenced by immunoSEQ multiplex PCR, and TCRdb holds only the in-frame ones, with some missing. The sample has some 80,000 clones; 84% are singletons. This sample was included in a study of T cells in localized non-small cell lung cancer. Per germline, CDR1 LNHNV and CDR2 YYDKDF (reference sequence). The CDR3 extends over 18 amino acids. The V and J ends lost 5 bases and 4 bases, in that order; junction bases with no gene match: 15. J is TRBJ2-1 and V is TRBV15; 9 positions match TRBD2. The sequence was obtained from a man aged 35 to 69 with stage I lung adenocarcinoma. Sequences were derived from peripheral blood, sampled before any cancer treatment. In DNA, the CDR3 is TGTGCCACCAGCGAGGGGCTCGCGGGAGGGAGTTGGTACAATGAGCAGTTCTTC. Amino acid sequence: CATSEGLAGGSWYNEQFF.